The T cell receptor beta chain under discussion was sequenced for a study of blood T cell repertoires in COVID-19. The wider study: Specimens from acute and convalescent COVID-19 originated in the United States, Italy and Spain.

Data came from immunoSEQ multiplex PCR; TCRdb stores just in-frame clones and leaves some out. Of 95,000 to 110,000 clones in the sample, 85% to 90% were seen once. This clone appeared a single time. This CDR3 comprises 12 residues. Trimming took 8 bases from V and 6 from J; bases not matched to a gene: 4. Germline V lookup: CDR1 MNHEY, CDR2 SMNVEV (reference sequence). Sequencing was performed on peripheral blood. The rearrangement joins TRBV27 to TRBJ1-5; 7 nucleotides match TRBD1. This TCR derives from a human donor in a cohort sampled during active COVID-19. The CDR3 sequence: CASHNRGQPQHF. The CDR3 region has the DNA TGTGCCAGCCACAACAGGGGTCAGCCCCAGCATTTT.